These 29 T cell receptor beta chains came from one sample sequenced in a study of Ad26.COV2.S vaccination and SARS-CoV-2 variants (dated by TCRdb to about 2021). Libraries were prepared through the immunoSEQ multiplex PCR assay. TCRdb holds this immuneACCESS table with in-frame rearrangements only. Some clones are missing; in checked studies, unresolved V genes explain under half, and the rest has no known cause. Recorded for this sample are hundreds of thousands of clones; roughly 90% of them occurred a single time. The ten largest clones capture more than 1.5% of the sample. The treatment or condition label, as the study defines it: around 19 received Ad26.COV2.S at low or high dose, single or two shots; 5 received placebo; per-sample allocation not given. Repertoires of vaccine and placebo recipients were sequenced from samples collected on day 63 after the first injection. This specimen consisted of peripheral blood, obtained in a trial of Ad26.COV2.S vaccine versus placebo. The origin of the receptors is a person between 18 and 60 years old who received the Ad26.COV2.S COVID-19 vaccine or a placebo.

V is TRBV4-3 and J is TRBJ2-7, with D tentatively TRBD1 (5 bases). The CDR3 is made up of 16 amino acids. V lost 2 bases to trimming and J lost 3 bases, with 17 bases between them. Germline lookup yields CDR1 LGHNA and CDR2 YSLEER. The CDR3 DNA reads TGCGCCAGCAGCCAACCCAGGGTCCCCTGTATCTACGAGCAGTACTTC. Amino acids: CASSQPRVPCIYEQYF.

The chain has TRBV15 and TRBJ2-5, with D maybe TRBD2 (6 bases). CDR1 is LNHNV, CDR2 YYDKDF, per germline (reference sequence). The germline V and J ends were trimmed by 1 base and 3 bases, with 6 bases remaining between them. The CDR3 is 13 residues long. This CDR3 reads CATSRGGEETQYF. For the CDR3, the DNA is TGTGCCACCAGCAGAGGGGGGGAAGAGACCCAGTACTTC.

This clone was observed once. The J gene is TRBJ2-7, the V gene TRBV4-3, with D uncertain. Germline loops: CDR1 LGHNA, CDR2 YSLEER. The length of the CDR3 is 15 residues. V was cut by 0 bases and J by 1 base, with 10 bases left in between. CDR3 amino acids: CASSQEAGKSYEQYF. The CDR3 DNA reads TGCGCCAGCAGCCAAGAGGCAGGTAAATCCTACGAGCAGTACTTC.

The chain has TRBV18 and TRBJ2-1; D is uncertain. CDR1 is KGHSH, CDR2 LQKENI, per germline. CDR3 length equals 13 residues. V was clipped by 2 bases and J by 6 bases, with 8 bases between them. The CDR3 DNA follows: TGTGCCAGCTCACCATCCAGTACCAATGAGCAGTTCTTC. Translation gives CASSPSSTNEQFF.

V is TRBV2 and J is TRBJ1-6; 7 positions match TRBD1. Germline V CDR1 and CDR2: SNHLY, FYNNEI. With 6 bases clipped from V and 7 bases from J, the junction kept 6 bases outside the gene matches. The CDR3 is 14 residues long. The chain's CDR3 is CASRGGQINSPLHF. DNA of the CDR3: TGTGCCAGCAGGGGGGGACAGATAAATTCACCCCTCCACTTT. Filled out from reference TRBV2 and TRBJ1-6, the complete variable domain reads EPEVTQTPSHQVTQMGQEVILRCVPISNHLYFYWYRQILGQKVEFLVSFYNNEISEKSEIFDDQFSVERPDGSNFTLKIRSTKLEDSAMYFCASRGGQINSPLHFGNGTRLTVT.

The genes are TRBV15 and TRBJ1-4; D unresolved. Germline assignment: CDR1 LNHNV and CDR2 YYDKDF (reference sequence). CDR3 size: 13 residues. Trimming left V 3 bases short and J 4 bases short, with 6 bases between. The CDR3 coding sequence is TGTGCCACCAGCAGTGAGAGTAATGAAAAACTGTTTTTT. Encoded protein: CATSSESNEKLFF. The full variable domain, with the rest looked up from reference TRBV15 and TRBJ1-4, is DAMVIQNPRYQVTQFGKPVTLSCSQTLNHNVMYWYQQKSSQAPKLLFHYYDKDFNNEADTPDNFQSRRPNTSFCFLDIRSPGLGDTAMYLCATSSESNEKLFFGSGTQLSVL.

The chain couples TRBV7-2 to TRBJ2-1; TRBD2 matches 8 bases. The CDR3 sequence is 14 residues long. V gave up 4 bases and J gave up 2 bases; unmatched junction bases: 1. Germline CDR1 SGHTA, CDR2 FQGNSA. CDR3 region: CASSSGLAYNEQFF. The DNA for the CDR3 is TGTGCCAGCAGCTCGGGACTAGCCTACAATGAGCAGTTCTTC.

This chain connects TRBV4-3 to TRBJ1-2; 8 bases are a match to TRBD1. CDR3 length: 16 amino acids. The junction had 11 bases not matched to a gene; V was cut back by 4 bases and J by 4 bases. Germline values: CDR1 LGHNA, CDR2 YSLEER. The CDR3 spells CASSRLRDRLFYGYTF. Here the CDR3 DNA reads TGCGCCAGCAGCCGTCTCCGGGACAGGCTTTTCTATGGCTACACCTTC.

CDR3 loop: CASSRGRQGFTDTQYF. In nucleotides, the CDR3 is TGTGCCAGCAGCCGCGGACGGCAAGGCTTCACAGATACGCAGTATTTT. The chain uses TRBV5-4 and TRBJ2-3; no reliable D call. CDR1 is SGHNT, CDR2 YYREEE, per germline (reference sequence). V was clipped by 4 bases and J by 2 bases, with 17 bases between them. The CDR3 consists of 16 residues.

This chain connects TRBV13 to TRBJ1-2; D remains unclear. This CDR3 is built from 16 residues. V was shortened by 5 bases and J by 1 base, with 17 bases between the two germline ends. CDR1 and CDR2 from the germline V gene are PRHDT and FYEKMQ (reference sequence). CDR3 DNA: TGTGCCAGCAGCCCCCAAACGGACGGAGATAACTATGGCTACACCTTC. It codes for CASSPQTDGDNYGYTF.

The CDR3 DNA follows: TGTGCCAGCAGCGCATTCGGCACCGGGGAGCTGTTTTTT. Its translation is CASSAFGTGELFF. This chain joins TRBV9 and TRBJ2-2; D gene uncertain. V shed 3 bases and J shed 4 bases, with 7 bases lying between them. This CDR3 is built from 13 residues. The germline gives CDR1 SGDLS, CDR2 YYNGEE.

This chain connects TRBV19 to TRBJ2-5, with 15 nucleotides matching TRBD2. This CDR3 region has 15 residues. Germline CDR1 and CDR2: LNHDA and SQIVND (reference sequence). J was trimmed by 4 bases and V by 5 bases; bases with no gene match: 2. The CDR3 here is CASSRTSGGAETQYF. CDR3 nucleotides: TGTGCCAGTAGTCGGACTAGCGGGGGGGCAGAGACCCAGTACTTC.

This clone has only one observation. The chain is built from TRBV19 and TRBJ1-1; possible D gene TRBD1, 5 bases. The CDR3 runs to 13 residues. V shed 7 bases and J shed 5 bases, with 14 bases lying between them. Germline CDR1 LNHDA, CDR2 SQIVND (reference sequence). CDR3 residues: CASTSEPGTEAFF. DNA for the CDR3: TGTGCCAGTACCAGCGAGCCAGGGACTGAAGCTTTCTTT.

This clone occurred a few times. The rearrangement joins TRBV5-4 to TRBJ1-2; 11 nucleotides match TRBD1. The CDR3 runs 13 residues. Per germline, CDR1 SGHNT and CDR2 YYREEE (reference sequence). Trimming took 3 bases from V and 13 from J; bases not matched to a gene: 8. DNA of the CDR3: TGTGCCAGCAGCTGGACAGGGGGCGTATTTCCCACCTTC. This encodes CASSWTGGVFPTF.

The chain uses TRBV6-2 or TRBV6-3 and TRBJ1-5; 7 positions agree with TRBD1. Germline CDR1 is MNHEY and CDR2 is SVGEGT. V dropped 3 bases and J dropped 1; count of bases not matched to a gene: 3. This CDR3 spans 15 amino acids. The CDR3 here is CASSYKGASNQPQHF. CDR3 in DNA: TGTGCCAGCAGTTATAAGGGGGCGAGCAATCAGCCCCAGCATTTT.

The V call is TRBV7-9, the J call TRBJ1-1; 7 positions match TRBD1. V shed 1 base, J shed 8 bases, and the junction held 4 bases outside the gene matches. CDR3 length: 13 residues. CDR1 and CDR2 from the germline V gene are SEHNR and FQNEAQ (reference sequence). The CDR3 protein is CASSLGTGKEAFF. The CDR3 DNA reads TGTGCCAGCAGCTTAGGGACAGGAAAGGAAGCTTTCTTT.

V is TRBV10-1 and J is TRBJ2-5, with TRBD2 matching over 10 bases. V lost 3 bases, J lost 5 bases, and 6 bases stayed unmatched. CDR1 WNHNN and CDR2 SYGVQD come from the germline V gene (reference sequence). The CDR3 covers 15 residues. The DNA of the CDR3 is TGCGCCAGCAGTGACCAGCGGGGGGGCCGGGAGACCCAGTACTTC. As protein: CASSDQRGGRETQYF.

The rearrangement joins TRBV24-1 to TRBJ2-7; D not resolved. The length of the CDR3 is 14 residues. Germline V lookup: CDR1 KGHDR, CDR2 SFDVKD. V dropped 2 bases and J dropped 4 bases, with 11 bases sitting between them. The CDR3 region has the DNA TGTGCCACCAGTGATTCGCGGACCCTGTACGAGCAGTACTTC. This translates into CATSDSRTLYEQYF.

The rearrangement links TRBV29-1 to TRBJ2-6; D ambiguous. Germline CDR1 is SQVTM and CDR2 is ANQGSEA. Trimming took off 7 bases at V and 0 bases at J, with 4 bases between the two ends. The CDR3 contains 12 residues. The CDR3 is CSATSGANVLTF. The CDR3 DNA is TGCAGCGCCACCTCTGGGGCCAACGTCCTGACTTTC.

This chain joins TRBV18 and TRBJ2-7, with 7 bases aligning to TRBD1. Per the germline V gene, CDR1 is KGHSH and CDR2 is LQKENI. V lost 3 bases to trimming and J lost 3 bases; unmatched junction nucleotides: 2. The CDR3 contains 13 residues. Here the CDR3 DNA reads TGTGCCAGCTCACCCACAGGGGTCTACGAGCAGTACTTC. Its protein product is CASSPTGVYEQYF.

V gene TRBV7-9 combines with J gene TRBJ2-7; possible D gene TRBD1, 6 bases. This CDR3 comprises 14 residues. Germline V gene sequence: CDR1 SEHNR, CDR2 FQNEAQ (reference sequence). Between the trimmed V and J ends, which lost 0 bases and 13 bases, there was a span of 19 bases. The CDR3 is CASSLAGQPDERYF. For the CDR3, the DNA is TGTGCCAGCAGCTTAGCCGGACAGCCTGACGAGCGATACTTC. The full variable domain, its missing parts supplied by reference TRBV7-9 and TRBJ2-7, is DTGVSQNPRHKITKRGQNVTFRCDPISEHNRLYWYRQTLGQGPEFLTYFQNEAQLEKSRLLSDRFSAERPKGSFSTLEIQRTEQGDSAMYLCASSLAGQPDERYFGPGTRLTVT.

This clone was picked up a small number of times. The chain combines TRBV29-1 with TRBJ1-1; 8 positions agree with TRBD1. V lost 4 bases and J lost 1; bases outside the gene matches: 2. The CDR3 is made up of 13 amino acids. The germline V gene encodes CDR1 SQVTM and CDR2 ANQGSEA. The CDR3 sequence is CSVAGQANTEAFF. The DNA of the CDR3 is TGCAGCGTTGCGGGACAGGCGAACACTGAAGCTTTCTTT.

This clone has just a few counts. This sequence joins TRBV5-4 and TRBJ1-2; D is possibly TRBD1 (5 bases). Trimming pared 4 bases from V and 8 bases from J, leaving 15 bases between. This CDR3 has 13 residues. Germline values: CDR1 SGHNT, CDR2 YYREEE (reference sequence). The CDR3 coding sequence is TGTGCCAGCAGCGCGACCCCAGGGCGCGGCTACACCTTC. Protein product: CASSATPGRGYTF.

V is TRBV20-1 and J is TRBJ2-5; no definite D call. Trimming cost V 3 bases and J 5 bases, with 13 bases left between them. Looked up from germline, CDR1 is DFQATT and CDR2 is SNEGSKA (reference sequence). CDR3 length: 13 residues. The CDR3 DNA reads as TGCAGTGCTAGTAAACCCAACCCCGAGACCCAGTACTTC. Protein product: CSASKPNPETQYF.

This CDR3 is CASSVDRVGYEQYF. The DNA for the CDR3 is TGTGCCAGCAGCGTAGACAGGGTTGGCTACGAGCAGTACTTC. V usage is TRBV9 and J usage is TRBJ2-7; D possibly corresponds to TRBD1 (6 bases). The CDR3 extends over 14 amino acids. Trimming shortened V by 0 bases and J by 3 bases, and 10 bases separated the two germline ends. Germline CDR1 is SGDLS and CDR2 is YYNGEE.

The chain links TRBV4-1 to TRBJ1-3; maybe TRBD1 (5 bases). Germline assignment: CDR1 MGHRA and CDR2 YSYEKL. The CDR3 is made up of 19 amino acids. V was cut by 2 bases and J by 0 bases, with 20 bases left in between. The CDR3, as DNA: TGCGCCAGCAGCCAACTGCTGCTGGGACTAGGATTCTCTGGAAACACCATATATTTT. This gives the protein CASSQLLLGLGFSGNTIYF.

This chain links TRBV12-3 or TRBV12-4 with TRBJ2-2; D unresolved. The CDR3 is made up of 13 amino acids. Trimming pared 7 bases from V and 5 bases from J, leaving 11 bases between. In nucleotides, the CDR3 is TGTGCCAGCACTCAATTGGGGACCGGGGAGCTGTTTTTT. Protein: CASTQLGTGELFF.

The rearrangement uses TRBV7-2 and TRBJ2-7; the match to TRBD1 covers 7 bases. With 3 bases clipped from V and 2 bases from J, the junction kept 1 base outside the gene matches. This CDR3 is built from 13 residues. From germline, CDR1 is SGHTA and CDR2 FQGNSA. CDR3 loop: CASSFDRAYEQYF. The CDR3 DNA sequence: TGTGCCAGCAGCTTCGACAGGGCCTACGAGCAGTACTTC.

The rearrangement joins TRBV11-3 to TRBJ2-1, with D hard to call. CDR3 length: 16 residues. Per germline, CDR1 SGHNT and CDR2 YENEEA. Trimming took off 0 bases at V and 0 bases at J, with 9 bases between the two ends. The CDR3 spells CASSLDGLSSYNEQFF. The CDR3 DNA sequence: TGTGCCAGCAGCTTAGATGGGTTAAGCTCCTACAATGAGCAGTTCTTC.